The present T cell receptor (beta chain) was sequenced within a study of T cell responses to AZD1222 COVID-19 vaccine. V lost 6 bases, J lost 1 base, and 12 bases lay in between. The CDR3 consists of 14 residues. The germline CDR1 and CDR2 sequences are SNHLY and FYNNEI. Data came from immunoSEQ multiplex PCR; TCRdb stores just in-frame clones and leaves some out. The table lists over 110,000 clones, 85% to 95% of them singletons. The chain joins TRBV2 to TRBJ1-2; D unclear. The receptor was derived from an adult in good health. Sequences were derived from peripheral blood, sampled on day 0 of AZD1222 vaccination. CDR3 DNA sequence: TGTGCCAGCAGCGGGGATAGTGTTAACTATGGCTACACCTTC. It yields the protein CASSGDSVNYGYTF. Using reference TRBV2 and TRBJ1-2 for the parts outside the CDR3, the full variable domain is EPEVTQTPSHQVTQMGQEVILRCVPISNHLYFYWYRQILGQKVEFLVSFYNNEISEKSEIFDDQFSVERPDGSNFTLKIRSTKLEDSAMYFCASSGDSVNYGYTFGSGTRLTVV.